This T cell receptor beta chain comes out of a study of T cell repertoires in cytomegalovirus infection. The sample holds a few counts of this clonotype. Antigen specificity is unknown. The germline gives CDR1 WSHSY, CDR2 SAAADI. Germline trimming cut 5 bases from V and 4 bases from J; bases unmatched to any gene: 16. CDR3 length equals 19 residues. Findings of the study overall: Using cumulative public TCR beta family frequency, the authors identified those who carried CMV together with the relevant HLA. Across the ex vivo response, the dominant clonotypes were HLA-C-restricted CMV-specific TCR beta clonotypes.

Using its own MiXCR run on the reads, TCRdb lists one record per CDR3 protein. The sample has around 310,000 distinct CDR3 sequences; 25% to 35% are singletons. Sequenced here: cultured PBMCs, sampled from culture after CMV antigen stimulation. The chain combines TRBV10-2 with TRBJ2-7; 14 bases map to TRBD2. The receptor was derived from a human donor in good health (CMV status not recorded). Some clones in this sample may be carry-over from other donors' samples. This CDR3 is CASSPLAATSGRARYEQYF. DNA for the CDR3: TGCGCCAGCAGTCCCCTAGCAGCGACTAGCGGGAGGGCCAGATACGAGCAGTACTTC.